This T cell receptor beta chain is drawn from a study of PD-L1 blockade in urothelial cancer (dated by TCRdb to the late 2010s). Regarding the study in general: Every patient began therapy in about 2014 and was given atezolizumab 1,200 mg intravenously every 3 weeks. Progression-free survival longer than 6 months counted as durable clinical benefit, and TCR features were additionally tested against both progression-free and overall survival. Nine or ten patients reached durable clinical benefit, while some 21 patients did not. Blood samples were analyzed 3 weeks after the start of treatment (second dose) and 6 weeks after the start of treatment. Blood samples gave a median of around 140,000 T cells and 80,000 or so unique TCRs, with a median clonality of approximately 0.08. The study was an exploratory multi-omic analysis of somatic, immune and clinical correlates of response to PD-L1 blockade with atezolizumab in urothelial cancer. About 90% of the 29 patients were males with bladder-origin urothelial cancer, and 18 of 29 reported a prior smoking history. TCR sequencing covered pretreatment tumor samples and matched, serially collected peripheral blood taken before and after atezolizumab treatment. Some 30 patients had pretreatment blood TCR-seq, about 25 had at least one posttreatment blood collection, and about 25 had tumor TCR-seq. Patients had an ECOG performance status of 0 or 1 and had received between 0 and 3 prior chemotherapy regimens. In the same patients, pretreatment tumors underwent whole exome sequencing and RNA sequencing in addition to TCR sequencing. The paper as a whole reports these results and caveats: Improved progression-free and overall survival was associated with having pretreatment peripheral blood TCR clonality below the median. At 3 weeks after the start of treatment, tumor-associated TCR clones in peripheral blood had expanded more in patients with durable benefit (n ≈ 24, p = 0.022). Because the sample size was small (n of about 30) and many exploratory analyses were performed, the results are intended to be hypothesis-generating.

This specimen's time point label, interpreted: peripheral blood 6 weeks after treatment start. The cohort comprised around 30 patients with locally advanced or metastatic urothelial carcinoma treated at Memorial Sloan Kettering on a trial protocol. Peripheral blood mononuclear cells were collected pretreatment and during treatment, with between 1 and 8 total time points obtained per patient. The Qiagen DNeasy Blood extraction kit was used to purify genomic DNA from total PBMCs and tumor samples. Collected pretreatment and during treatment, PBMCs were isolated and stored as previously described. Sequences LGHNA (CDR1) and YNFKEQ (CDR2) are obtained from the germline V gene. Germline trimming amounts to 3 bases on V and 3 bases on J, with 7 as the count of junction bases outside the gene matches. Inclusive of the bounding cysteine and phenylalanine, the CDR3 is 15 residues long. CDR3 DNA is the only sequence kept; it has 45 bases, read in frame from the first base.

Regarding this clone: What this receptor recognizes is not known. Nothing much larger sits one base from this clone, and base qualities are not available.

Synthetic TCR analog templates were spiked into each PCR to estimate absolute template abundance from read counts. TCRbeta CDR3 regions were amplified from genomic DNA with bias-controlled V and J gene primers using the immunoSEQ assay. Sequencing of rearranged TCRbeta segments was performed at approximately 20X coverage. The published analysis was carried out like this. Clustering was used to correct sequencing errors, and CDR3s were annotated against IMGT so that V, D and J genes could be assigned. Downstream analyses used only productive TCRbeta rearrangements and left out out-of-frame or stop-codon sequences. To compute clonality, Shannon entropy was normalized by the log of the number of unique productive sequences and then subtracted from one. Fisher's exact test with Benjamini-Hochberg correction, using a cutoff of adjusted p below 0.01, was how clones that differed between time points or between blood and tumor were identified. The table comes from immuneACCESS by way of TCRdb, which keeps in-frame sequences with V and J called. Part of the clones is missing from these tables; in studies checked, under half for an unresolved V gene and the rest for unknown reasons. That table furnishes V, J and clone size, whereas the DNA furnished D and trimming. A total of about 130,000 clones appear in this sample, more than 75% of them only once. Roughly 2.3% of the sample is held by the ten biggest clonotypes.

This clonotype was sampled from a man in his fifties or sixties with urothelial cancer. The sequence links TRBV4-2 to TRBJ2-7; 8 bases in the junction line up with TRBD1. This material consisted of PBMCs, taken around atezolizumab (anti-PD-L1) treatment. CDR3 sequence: CASSQGPGQVYEQYF. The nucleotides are TGTGCCAGCAGCCAGGGGCCGGGACAGGTCTACGAGCAGTACTTC.